This TCR beta chain was sequenced during a study of CD8+ T cells in alopecia areata. Treatment of the sample: oral pan-JAK inhibitor, 5-10 mg twice daily. This clone has a handful of counts. CDR1 is SEHNR, CDR2 FQNEAQ, per germline (reference sequence). Trimming removed 5 bases from V and 3 bases from J, with 5 bases in between. The CDR3 extends over 12 amino acids. RNA was isolated and reverse transcribed to cDNA, the sequencing template. Libraries were prepared by immunoSEQ multiplex PCR; TCRdb keeps only in-frame clonotypes and omits some of them. The sample includes 150,000 to 200,000 clones, less than 65% of them seen just once.

The sequencing here drew on CD4+ T cells sorted from blood, taken at week 24, from a patient treated with tofacitinib. The TCR originated in a human donor with alopecia areata. This chain uses TRBV7-9 with TRBJ1-5; D gene ambiguous. The CDR3 loop reads CASSTINQPQHF. CDR3 nucleotides: TGTGCCAGCAGCACGATCAATCAGCCCCAGCATTTT.